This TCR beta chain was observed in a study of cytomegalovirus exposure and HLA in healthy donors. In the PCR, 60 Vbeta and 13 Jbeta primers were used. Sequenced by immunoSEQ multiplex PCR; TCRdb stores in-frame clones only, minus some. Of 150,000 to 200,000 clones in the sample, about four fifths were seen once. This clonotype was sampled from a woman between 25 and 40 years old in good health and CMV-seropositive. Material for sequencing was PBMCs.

The CDR3 loop reads CASSLRQGNEKLFF. CDR3 DNA sequence: TGTGCCAGCAGTTTACGCCAGGGGAATGAAAAACTGTTTTTT. The chain couples TRBV27 to TRBJ1-4; D may be TRBD1 (6 bases). The V gene lost 2 bases and the J gene lost 5 bases, with 9 bases spanning the gap. The CDR3 loop spans 14 amino acids. Germline lookup yields CDR1 MNHEY and CDR2 SMNVEV (reference sequence).